The clone carrying this T cell receptor beta chain has only one observation. The same CDR3 arises from other DNA sequences in this sample as well. An approximately 210 ng quantity of DNA, 30,000 to 35,000 T cell genomes, went into the sorted-subset replicate PCRs. TCRdb's copy holds only in-frame clones and misses some; the assay was immunoSEQ multiplex PCR. The sample yields approximately 2,000,000 clones, approximately 92% seen once. Deletions cut 5 bases from V and 7 bases from J, with 8 bases between. The CDR3 loop spans 12 amino acids. Germline lookup yields CDR1 SGHTA and CDR2 FQGTGA. Naive CD8 cells comprised CD45RO-negative, CCR7-positively selected cells, excluding terminally differentiated effector memory CD45RA+ cells. All of the donors resided in Nashville, Tennessee, and each was a Caucasian adult. The data are from a study of shared clonotypes between healthy human individuals.

The rearrangement uses TRBV7-3 and TRBJ2-2; TRBD2 might be the D (5 bases). Sequencing was performed on naive CD8+ T cells from PBMCs. The source of this sequence is a man aged 18 to 29 in good health. Some clones in this sample may be carry-over from other donors' samples. The CDR3 nucleotides read TGTGCCAGCAGCCCCGGAGGCGGGGAGCTGTTTTTT. Its translation: CASSPGGGELFF. The full variable domain, rest sourced from reference TRBV7-3 and TRBJ2-2, is GAGVSQTPSNKVTEKGKYVELRCDPISGHTALYWYRQSLGQGPEFLIYFQGTGAADDSGLPNDRFFAVRPEGSVSTLKIQRTERGDSAVYLCASSPGGGELFFGEGSRLTVL.